This T cell receptor (beta chain) originates from a study of identical twins. Regarding the study as a whole: Models predicted too little out-of-frame TCR alpha sharing in monozygotic twins. Alpha sequences out of frame and shared by twins had excess low generation probability.

CDR1 and CDR2 from the germline V gene are MNHNS and SASEGT. With V trimmed by 6 bases and J by 3 bases, 10 bases remained unmatched. The CDR3 covers 16 residues. cDNA carried unique molecular identifiers, and a universal primer site was added by template switching. TCRdb ran MiXCR on the 5' RACE reads and lists one entry per CDR3 protein. The sample carries a few hundred thousand distinct CDR3 sequences, around 8% recorded once. The table lists this clonotype with a few counts. Antigen unknown. These data also formed part of another study, on yellow fever vaccine responses in identical twins.

The rearrangement joins TRBV6-1 to TRBJ2-1, with 8 bases aligning to TRBD2. Sequenced: CD8+ T cells sorted from blood. This TCR derives from a woman younger than 35 in good health. CDR3 residues: CASRAKTSGFYNEQFF. CDR3 nucleotide sequence: TGTGCCAGCAGGGCGAAAACTAGCGGCTTCTACAATGAGCAGTTCTTC.